Below, 13 T cell receptor beta chains from the same sample are listed, as sequenced in a study of T cell responses to AZD1222 COVID-19 vaccine. Repertoires were generated with immunoSEQ multiplex PCR, while TCRdb's copy carries only in-frame clones and drops some. Altogether roughly 140,000 clones are present, approximately 91% being singletons, with the ten largest covering roughly 7%. The specimen was peripheral blood, collected after recovery from COVID-19. The receptors shown here come from an adult who had recovered from COVID-19.

This rearrangement joins TRBV27 to TRBJ2-7; tentatively, D is TRBD2 (5 bases). Germline CDR1 is MNHEY and CDR2 is SMNVEV (reference sequence). The V end lost 0 bases, the J end lost 6 bases, and 9 bases lay between the germline ends. CDR3 length: 13 amino acids. The CDR3 region is CASSLSKGSEQYF. The CDR3 DNA reads as TGTGCCAGCAGTTTATCGAAAGGGAGCGAGCAGTACTTC.

The rearrangement uses TRBV2 and TRBJ2-6; D not resolved. V shed 6 bases and J shed 1 base, with 10 bases lying between them. This CDR3 has 15 residues. Germline V gives CDR1 SNHLY, CDR2 FYNNEI. The CDR3 is CASRPLLSGANVLTF. For the CDR3, the DNA is TGTGCCAGCAGGCCTCTCTTGTCTGGGGCCAACGTCCTGACTTTC.

This sequence joins TRBV6-1 and TRBJ2-7; no clear D gene. CDR1 is MNHNS and CDR2 is SASEGT in the germline V gene. The CDR3 is 10 amino acids. The V and J ends lost 3 bases and 6 bases respectively, with 3 bases between them. The CDR3 DNA follows: TGTGCCAGCAGTGAGGCCGAGCAGTACTTC. Translation gives CASSEAEQYF.

V is TRBV7-2 and J is TRBJ2-1, with 10 bases aligning to TRBD1. Germline V gives CDR1 SGHTA, CDR2 FQGNSA. V shed 4 bases, J shed 0 bases, and the junction held 9 bases outside the gene matches. The CDR3 extends over 18 amino acids. CDR3 sequence: CASSWDRGRGRSYNEQFF. In DNA, the CDR3 is TGTGCCAGCAGCTGGGACAGGGGCAGGGGCCGCTCCTACAATGAGCAGTTCTTC.

This chain links TRBV5-4 with TRBJ2-7, with 7 bases lining up with TRBD1. V lost 3 bases and J lost 0; bases outside the gene matches: 6. This CDR3 has 15 residues. Germline CDR1 SGHNT, CDR2 YYREEE (reference sequence). For the CDR3, the DNA is TGTGCCAGCAGCTACGGGACAGAGAGCTCCTACGAGCAGTACTTC. It translates to CASSYGTESSYEQYF.

The chain combines TRBV6-6 with TRBJ1-1; D gene ambiguous. The CDR3 has 13 amino acids. CDR1 and CDR2 from the germline V gene are MNHNY and SVGAGI (reference sequence). The V end lost 4 bases, the J end lost 7 bases, and 13 bases lay between the germline ends. Here the CDR3 DNA reads TGTGCCAGCAGTTTCCCCCGGGAGATTGAAGCTTTCTTT. Translated: CASSFPREIEAFF.

The chain carries TRBV15 and TRBJ2-1; 15 bases fit TRBD2. This CDR3 is built from 14 residues. V trimming: 6 bases; J trimming: 7 bases; junction bases outside the gene matches: 1. Per germline, CDR1 LNHNV and CDR2 YYDKDF (reference sequence). The CDR3 region is CATRGTSGRNEQFF. The CDR3 nucleotides are TGTGCCACCAGAGGGACTAGCGGGAGGAATGAGCAGTTCTTC.

The rearrangement joins TRBV7-9 to TRBJ2-7; tentatively, D is TRBD2 (6 bases). The CDR3 is 15 amino acids. Between the trimmed V and J ends, which lost 5 bases and 1 base, there was a span of 15 bases. CDR1 is SEHNR, CDR2 FQNEAQ, per germline (reference sequence). In nucleotides, the CDR3 is TGTGCCAGCAGCCCAGGAGGGGATGGGTCCTACGAGCAGTACTTC. Translated: CASSPGGDGSYEQYF.

The CDR3 spells CASSLDGRSSSEQYF. DNA for the CDR3: TGTGCCAGCAGCTTAGACGGCCGTAGCTCTAGCGAGCAGTACTTC. This chain connects TRBV7-3 to TRBJ2-7; D is unresolved. V lost 2 bases to trimming and J lost 6 bases, with 17 bases between them. The CDR3 runs to 15 residues. CDR1 is SGHTA, CDR2 FQGTGA, per germline.

This clone was observed a handful of times. This chain joins TRBV6-5 and TRBJ1-2, with TRBD1 matching 8 bases. Losses at the gene ends were 7 bases for V and 6 bases for J; bases not matched to a gene: 10. Per the germline V gene, CDR1 is MNHEY and CDR2 is SVGAGI. This CDR3 spans 14 amino acids. This chain's CDR3 is CASTKKTGENGYTF. CDR3 nucleotides: TGTGCCAGCACCAAAAAGACAGGGGAGAATGGCTACACCTTC.

The chain links TRBV2 to TRBJ1-4; D unclear. V gave up 4 bases and J gave up 8 bases, with 5 bases separating them. Per the germline V gene, CDR1 is SNHLY and CDR2 is FYNNEI. The CDR3 sequence is 11 residues long. CDR3 nucleotide sequence: TGTGCCAGCAGTGCCTGGGAAAAACTGTTTTTT. Protein product: CASSAWEKLFF.

Only one count was recorded for this clone. A much larger clone differs by one base, so this may be a read error. This chain uses TRBV19 with TRBJ1-5; D remains ambiguous. The CDR3 contains 13 residues. Trimming took off 4 bases at V and 5 bases at J, with 9 bases between the two ends. In germline, CDR1 is LNHDA, CDR2 SQIVND (reference sequence). In DNA form, the CDR3 reads TGTGCCAGTAGTAAGGGTAGGGATCAGCCCCAGCATTTT. As protein: CASSKGRDQPQHF.

This clone showed up just a few times. The J gene is TRBJ1-6, the V gene TRBV28; perhaps TRBD1 as D (5 bases). Trimming cost V 6 bases and J 0 bases, with 15 bases left between them. CDR1 and CDR2 from the germline V gene are MDHEN and SYDVKM. The CDR3 is 17 amino acids. CDR3 in DNA: TGTGCCAGCAGCCCCATCGGGACGGCCTCCTATAATTCACCCCTCCACTTT. Translation gives CASSPIGTASYNSPLHF. The whole variable domain, filled in from reference TRBV28 and TRBJ1-6, reads DVKVTQSSRYLVKRTGEKVFLECVQDMDHENMFWYRQDPGLGLRLIYFSYDVKMKEKGDIPEGYSVSREKKERFSLILESASTNQTSMYLCASSPIGTASYNSPLHFGNGTRLTVT.